The 11 T cell receptor beta chains below all came from one sample that was sequenced in a study of T cells after yellow fever vaccination. Each CDR3 protein is one row after TCRdb ran MiXCR on the 5' RACE reads. The sample includes 300,000 or so distinct CDR3 sequences, around 7% of them seen just once. The sequencing here drew on PBMCs, taken roughly seven weeks after the first yellow fever vaccination. Receptor source: a man between 18 and 35 years old who received the YFV17D yellow fever vaccine.

This clonotype was counted between two and nine times. J is TRBJ2-1 and V is TRBV29-1; TRBD2 agrees at 13 bases. The CDR3 totals 15 residues. Unmatched junction bases numbered 7, after V lost 2 bases and J lost 9 bases. Germline V lookup: CDR1 SQVTM, CDR2 ANQGSEA. CDR3 DNA: TGCAGCGTTGAATTAGGGGGACTAGCGGGGTTTGAGCAGTTCTTC. This gives the protein CSVELGGLAGFEQFF.

The chain uses TRBV30 and TRBJ2-2; D remains ambiguous. This CDR3 region has 12 residues. Germline V lookup: CDR1 GTSNPN, CDR2 SVGIG (reference sequence). Trimming took 3 bases from V and 7 from J, leaving 9 bases between them. The CDR3 is CAWRDYGGELFF. In DNA form, the CDR3 reads TGTGCCTGGAGGGATTATGGCGGGGAGCTGTTTTTT.

The rearrangement links TRBV7-8 to TRBJ2-2; D is perhaps TRBD2 (5 bases). Trimming cost V 2 bases and J 6 bases, with 10 bases left between them. The CDR3 loop spans 14 amino acids. CDR1 is SGHVS, CDR2 FQNEAQ, per germline. DNA for the CDR3: TGTGCCAGCAGCTTAAGGAGGTACGCCGGGGAGCTGTTTTTT. It specifies CASSLRRYAGELFF.

This clonotype showed up just a few times. This chain links TRBV11-2 with TRBJ2-5, with unresolved D. Germline V gives CDR1 SGHAT, CDR2 FQNNGV. V was trimmed by 2 bases and J by 2 bases, leaving 6 bases between them. The CDR3 is made up of 13 amino acids. The CDR3 is CASSLPHQETQYF. The DNA for the CDR3 is TGTGCCAGCAGCTTACCCCATCAAGAGACCCAGTACTTC.

The chain combines TRBV3-1 with TRBJ1-1; the match to TRBD1 covers 7 bases. Per germline, CDR1 LGHDT and CDR2 YNNKEL (reference sequence). J lost 3 bases, V lost 11 bases, and 15 bases had no gene match. This CDR3 contains 15 residues. This chain's CDR3 is CASCLGQGEDTEAFF. As DNA, the CDR3 is TGTGCCTCCTGCCTGGGCCAGGGGGAGGACACTGAAGCTTTCTTT.

This clonotype was picked up many times. The chain is built from TRBV27 and TRBJ1-1; 9 bases map to TRBD1. V lost 8 bases and J lost 0; bases outside the gene matches: 13. From germline, CDR1 is MNHEY and CDR2 SMNVEV (reference sequence). This CDR3 has 17 residues. The CDR3 sequence: CASGSRTGALMNTEAFF. CDR3 nucleotides: TGTGCCAGCGGATCCCGGACAGGGGCGCTCATGAACACTGAAGCTTTCTTT.

The CDR3 reads CASSPTLSASEQYF. CDR3 sequence (DNA): TGTGCCAGCAGCCCGACTTTGTCCGCTAGCGAGCAGTACTTC. This sequence joins TRBV2 and TRBJ2-7; D gene unclear. CDR1 is SNHLY, CDR2 FYNNEI, per germline. The CDR3 consists of 14 residues. Trimming shortened V by 6 bases and J by 6 bases, and 18 bases separated the two germline ends.

The V call is TRBV5-1, the J call TRBJ2-1; weak D call: TRBD2 (6 bases). The germline V gene has CDR1 SGHRS and CDR2 YFSETQ. This CDR3 spans 16 amino acids. The ends were cut back, 4 bases at V and 4 bases at J, with 18 bases in the middle. The CDR3 region is CASSPPVGDLYNEQFF. The CDR3 region has the DNA TGCGCCAGCAGCCCCCCAGTGGGGGACTTGTACAATGAGCAGTTCTTC.

In its sample, this clonotype was seen a few times. A clone one base away is much larger, so this may be a read error. The chain is built from TRBV11-2 and TRBJ2-3; TRBD2 matches 14 bases. The ends lost 5 bases at V and 2 bases at J; junction bases unmatched: 3. The CDR3 is 16 amino acids. CDR1 and CDR2 from the germline V gene are SGHAT and FQNNGV. The CDR3 DNA reads as TGTGCCAGCAGCCCGACTAGCGGGGGGGTCACAGATACGCAGTATTTT. This sequence encodes CASSPTSGGVTDTQYF.

The rearrangement uses TRBV5-5 and TRBJ1-1; D is unclear. The germline CDR1 and CDR2 sequences are SGHKS and YYEKEE (reference sequence). V lost 2 bases, J lost 1 base, and 9 bases lay in between. The CDR3 is made up of 14 amino acids. The CDR3 loop is CASSFYAENTEAFF. The CDR3 DNA reads as TGTGCCAGCAGCTTTTACGCCGAGAACACTGAAGCTTTCTTT.

The chain combines TRBV5-4 with TRBJ2-2; D is perhaps TRBD2 (5 bases). Germline V lookup: CDR1 SGHNT, CDR2 YYREEE (reference sequence). Trimming removed 2 bases from V and 7 bases from J, with 18 bases in between. This CDR3 comprises 16 residues. This CDR3 is CASSFRGIEFGGELFF. The CDR3 DNA sequence: TGTGCCAGCAGCTTCCGGGGTATAGAATTCGGCGGGGAGCTGTTTTTT.